The text below deals with one T cell receptor beta chain. V was clipped by 3 bases and J by 4 bases, with 8 bases between them. Germline loops: CDR1 KGHDR, CDR2 SFDVKD. CDR3 length: 13 amino acids. This sample is drawn from a study of T-cell reconstitution after alpha-beta-depleted transplantation in children. Researchers prepared the TCRbeta library using unique molecular identifiers, the study reports. TCRdb re-derived calls from the PCR reads in MiXCR, one entry per CDR3 protein. The sample has roughly 500,000 distinct CDR3 sequences; approximately 16% are singletons. This specimen consisted of PBMCs from the stem cell graft donor, obtained from the stem cell graft. The clonotype comes from a human donor who donated a stem cell graft to a child with acute lymphoblastic leukemia. The J gene is TRBJ2-5, the V gene TRBV24-1, with no clear D. The CDR3 is CATSDLVTETQYF. The DNA of the CDR3 is TGTGCCACCAGTGATCTTGTGACAGAGACCCAGTACTTC.